This T cell receptor (beta chain) was observed in a study of T cells in Graves' hyperthyroidism and ophthalmopathy. Study-wide context: At the time of initial diagnosis and before any treatment, peripheral blood was collected.

For Graves' hyperthyroidism to be stable, ophthalmopathy could not progress within 18 months. Diagnoses were established using clinical symptoms, serum thyroxine and TRAb, thyroid ultrasound and orbital computed tomography. The source material, RNA transcripts, was used to amplify TCR beta CDR3 regions. HTBI primers drove first-round RT-PCR of the TCR CDR3. TCRdb ran MiXCR on the multiplex PCR reads and lists one entry per CDR3 protein. Seen here are about 420,000 distinct CDR3 sequences, approximately 15% observed once, and the top ten hold roughly an eighth. Worth noting for this clonotype: The antigen is unknown.

This CDR3 contains 15 residues. Trimming removed 5 bases from V and 6 bases from J; junction bases left unmatched: 8. Germline CDR1 reads LNHDA; CDR2 reads SQIVND (reference sequence). Overall study findings and caveats: Most thyroid-expanded clonotypes above 0.001 were also found in blood.

The sequenced sample consisted of blood. The rearrangement joins TRBV19 to TRBJ1-5; 9 bases agree with TRBD1. The source of this sequence is a woman between 18 and 30 years old with Graves' hyperthyroidism. CDR3 loop: CASSGEDRGFQPQHF. In DNA form, the CDR3 reads TGTGCCAGTAGTGGGGAGGACAGGGGTTTTCAGCCCCAGCATTTT.